Below are 19 T cell receptor beta chains sequenced from a single sample in a study of T cell clonality in common variable immunodeficiency. Overall study findings and caveats: Common variable immunodeficiency TCR beta sequences reportedly had fewer deletions and N-nucleotide insertions.

Measured with immunoSEQ multiplex PCR; TCRdb has only the in-frame clones, and not every one. The profile covers about 19,000 clones, none occurring a single time. Their recognized antigens are unknown. The specimen was peripheral blood mononuclear cells. The receptor source for this set is a human donor with common variable immunodeficiency.

In its sample, this clone was seen a few times. With the read ending 3 residues before the CDR3 end, the germline J gene is used to fill in that end. The V gene is TRBV5-1, the J gene TRBJ1-5, with D perhaps matching TRBD1 (5 bases). Germline CDR1 SGHRS, CDR2 YFSETQ. The V gene lost 2 bases and the J gene lost 0 bases, with 9 bases spanning the gap. CDR3 length: 15 amino acids. The CDR3 loop is CASSFDDSSNQPQHF. The CDR3 bases that were read are TGCGCCAGCAGCTTCGATGACAGTAGCAATCAGCCC. Together with reference TRBV5-1 and TRBJ1-5, the CDR3 gives the full variable domain: KAGVTQTPRYLIKTRGQQVTLSCSPISGHRSVSWYQQTPGQGLQFLFEYFSETQRNKGNFPGRFSGRQFSNSRSEMNVSTLELGDSALYLCASSFDDSSNQPQHFGDGTRLSIL.

On this clone: The read falls 3 residues short of the CDR3 end, and the missing part is taken from the germline J gene. The V and J genes are TRBV19 and TRBJ2-2, with 12 bases aligning to TRBD2. V dropped 4 bases and J dropped 6; count of bases not matched to a gene: 6. The CDR3 has 16 amino acids. Germline values: CDR1 LNHDA, CDR2 SQIVND (reference sequence). The DNA read from the CDR3 is TGTGCCAGTAGTACAACTAGCGGGAGGCGAGCCGGGGAG. Translation: CASSTTSGRRAGE. The whole CDR3 protein reads CASSTTSGRRAGELFF. The whole variable domain, remainder taken from reference TRBV19 and TRBJ2-2, is DGGITQSPKYLFRKEGQNVTLSCEQNLNHDAMYWYRQDPGQGLRLIYYSQIVNDFQKGDIAEGYSVSREKKESFPLTVTSAQKNPTAFYLCASSTTSGRRAGELFFGEGSRLTVL.

This clone came up a few times. The CDR3 end is not reached by the read, which stops 3 residues before it; the germline J gene fills it in. The chain recombines TRBV19 with TRBJ2-7, with 8 bases identical to TRBD2. The V segment lost 6 bases and the J segment 1 base; nucleotides outside the gene matches: 14. CDR3 length: 17 residues. Germline V gene lookup returns CDR1 LNHDA and CDR2 SQIVND (reference sequence). CDR3: CASRIKIKTSDSYEQYF. CDR3 DNA (partial): TGTGCCAGTAGGATTAAAATCAAGACTAGCGATTCCTACGAG.

A note on this clone: The CDR3 extends 3 residues past the end of the read, so its final part is completed from the germline J gene. This sequence joins TRBV2 and TRBJ2-7; a weak D match, TRBD1 (5 bases). V was cut by 5 bases and J by 0 bases, with 14 bases left in between. Germline V gene sequence: CDR1 SNHLY, CDR2 FYNNEI. This CDR3 region has 15 residues. CDR3 region: CASSSDSYSSYEQYF. CDR3 DNA, as far as it was read: TGTGCCAGCAGTTCCGACAGCTACAGCTCCTACGAG. Using reference TRBV2 and TRBJ2-7 for the parts outside the CDR3, the full variable domain is EPEVTQTPSHQVTQMGQEVILRCVPISNHLYFYWYRQILGQKVEFLVSFYNNEISEKSEIFDDQFSVERPDGSNFTLKIRSTKLEDSAMYFCASSSDSYSSYEQYFGPGTRLTVT.

A word on this clone: The observed sequence ends 3 residues before the CDR3 terminus, with the missing tail filled in from the germline J gene. V is TRBV13 and J is TRBJ1-3; 7 bases align to TRBD1. V was clipped by 0 bases and J by 4 bases; unmatched bases: 6. CDR3 length: 16 amino acids. Germline lookup yields CDR1 PRHDT and CDR2 FYEKMQ (reference sequence). This CDR3 reads CASSLGVQGRGNTIYF. The sequenced part of the CDR3 DNA is TGTGCCAGCAGCTTAGGCGTACAGGGGCGCGGAAACACC.

Only a few counts were recorded for this clone. Here the CDR3 reads CASSTYTYDEQFF. CDR3 bases read: TGTGCCAGCAGCACCTATACTTACGATGAG. V gene TRBV7-3 combines with J gene TRBJ2-1; D is unresolved. The read stops 3 residues short of the end of the CDR3; the missing end is completed from the germline J gene. V was clipped by 5 bases and J by 8 bases, with 13 bases between them. Germline values: CDR1 SGHTA, CDR2 FQGTGA. The CDR3 covers 13 residues.

This clone has just a few counts. The read falls 3 residues short of the CDR3 end, and the missing part is taken from the germline J gene. The J gene is TRBJ2-7, the V gene TRBV6-2 or TRBV6-3; 8 bases align to TRBD1. With V trimmed by 6 bases and J by 4 bases, 5 bases remained unmatched. Germline-derived CDR1 and CDR2 are MNHEY and SVGEGT. CDR3 length: 13 residues. CDR3 in amino acids: CASSGQGEYEQYF. The DNA read from the CDR3 is TGTGCCAGCAGCGGACAGGGCGAATACGAG.

This clone came up a few times. The read terminates 3 residues before the CDR3 end, so the remaining end is supplied by the germline J gene. This chain joins TRBV19 and TRBJ2-3; perhaps TRBD1 as D (5 bases). Germline CDR1 LNHDA, CDR2 SQIVND (reference sequence). The V end lost 6 bases, the J end lost 4 bases, and 23 bases lay between the germline ends. This CDR3 region has 17 residues. CDR3 residues: CASRTLERGRVSDTQYF. The DNA read from the CDR3 is TGTGCCAGTAGAACACTGGAAAGGGGTAGGGTGTCAGATACG.

Points on this clone: Read sequence stops 3 residues before the CDR3 end, and the germline J gene provides the missing end. The chain joins TRBV11-3 to TRBJ2-1; tentative D call: TRBD1 (6 bases). The CDR3 is made up of 14 amino acids. Trimming removed 5 bases at V and 8 bases at J, with 16 bases between. The V gene's germline CDR1 is SGHNT and CDR2 YENEEA. The DNA read from the CDR3 is TGTGCCAGCAGCCCAAGGACAGATCGGGATGAG. This sequence encodes CASSPRTDRDE. The full CDR3 reads CASSPRTDRDEQFF.

Remarks on this clone: The CDR3 extends 3 residues past the end of the read, so its final part is completed from the germline J gene. This chain joins TRBV7-9 and TRBJ2-1; 7 nucleotides match TRBD1. J lost 4 bases, V lost 2 bases, and 5 bases had no gene match. This CDR3 spans 15 amino acids. Germline CDR1 and CDR2: SEHNR and FQNEAQ (reference sequence). CDR3 residues: CASSLPGTDYNEQFF. CDR3 DNA (partial): TGTGCCAGCAGCTTACCCGGGACAGATTACAATGAG.

About this clone: Read coverage stops 3 residues before the CDR3 terminus; the germline J gene supplies the remainder. The rearrangement links TRBV18 to TRBJ2-7; 7 positions agree with TRBD1. This CDR3 region has 19 residues. Germline values: CDR1 KGHSH, CDR2 LQKENI. The ends lost 2 bases at V and 2 bases at J; junction bases unmatched: 18. This chain's CDR3 is CASSPDIGNRDRTTYEQYF. Incomplete CDR3 DNA: TGTGCCAGCTCACCAGACATAGGAAACCGGGACAGAACAACCTACGAG.

A remark on this clone: The read ends 3 residues before the CDR3 terminus; that terminus is restored from the germline J gene. The chain uses TRBV6-2 or TRBV6-3 and TRBJ2-2; 8 nucleotides line up with TRBD1. V lost 7 bases and J lost 6; bases outside the gene matches: 1. Germline V CDR1 and CDR2: MNHEY, SVGEGT. The CDR3 loop spans 12 amino acids. The CDR3 bases that were read are TGTGCCAGCACAGGGGGCGCCGGGGAG. Protein sequence: CASTGGAGE. The whole CDR3 reads CASTGGAGELFF.

This clone has more than one count but fewer than ten. Read coverage stops 3 residues before the CDR3 terminus; the germline J gene supplies the remainder. J is TRBJ1-2 and V is TRBV6-1, with D perhaps matching TRBD1 (6 bases). Trimming shortened V by 4 bases and J by 0 bases, and 9 bases separated the two germline ends. The germline V gene encodes CDR1 MNHNS and CDR2 SASEGT. The CDR3 length is 14 residues. The CDR3 here is CASSVGQTNYGYTF. The sequenced CDR3 bases are TGTGCCAGCAGTGTAGGACAGACTAACTATGGC.

A few counts support this clone. The CDR3: CASSLVASAEAFF. The covered CDR3 bases are TGTGCCAGCAGCTTAGTAGCGTCGGCTGAA. The chain uses TRBV11-2 and TRBJ1-1; D remains ambiguous. Read sequence stops 3 residues before the CDR3 end, and the germline J gene provides the missing end. CDR3 length equals 13 residues. V was cut by 1 base and J by 6 bases, with 9 bases left in between. Germline lookup yields CDR1 SGHAT and CDR2 FQNNGV.

CDR3 residues: CASSPTGGYGYTF. Incomplete CDR3 DNA: TGTGCCAGCTCACCAACAGGAGGCTATGGC. The V gene is TRBV18, the J gene TRBJ1-2; possibly TRBD1 for D (5 bases). The read is 3 residues too short to cover the CDR3 end, so that end is filled in from the germline J gene. In germline, CDR1 is KGHSH, CDR2 LQKENI. Trimming pared 2 bases from V and 4 bases from J, leaving 8 bases between. The CDR3 has 13 amino acids. The full variable domain, completed using reference TRBV18 and TRBJ1-2, is NAGVMQNPRHLVRRRGQEARLRCSPMKGHSHVYWYRQLPEEGLKFMVYLQKENIIDESGMPKERFSAEFPKEGPSILRIQQVVRGDSAAYFCASSPTGGYGYTFGSGTRLTVV.

This clone turned up a few times. The read stops 3 residues short of the end of the CDR3; the missing end is completed from the germline J gene. The chain recombines TRBV7-6 with TRBJ2-6; D is uncertain. This CDR3 is built from 18 residues. V was shortened by 1 base and J by 0 bases, with 13 bases between the two germline ends. Germline CDR1 SGHVS, CDR2 FNYEAQ. The part of the CDR3 DNA that was read is TGTGCCAGCAGCTTAGAGAGCAGATACTACTCTGGGGCCAACGTC. Encoded protein: CASSLESRYYSGANV. The whole CDR3 protein is CASSLESRYYSGANVLTF.

This clone has more than one count but fewer than ten. The DNA ends 3 residues before the CDR3 does, and the rest of the CDR3 is filled in from the germline J gene. The V gene is TRBV2, the J gene TRBJ2-2; D gene ambiguous. The V and J ends lost 6 bases and 1 base respectively, with 6 bases between them. CDR1 and CDR2 from the germline V gene are SNHLY and FYNNEI. The CDR3 consists of 13 residues. This CDR3 is CASRAENTGELFF. The CDR3 bases that were read are TGTGCCAGCAGGGCGGAGAACACCGGGGAG. Supplemented by reference TRBV2 and TRBJ2-2, the full variable domain reads EPEVTQTPSHQVTQMGQEVILRCVPISNHLYFYWYRQILGQKVEFLVSFYNNEISEKSEIFDDQFSVERPDGSNFTLKIRSTKLEDSAMYFCASRAENTGELFFGEGSRLTVL.

On this clone: The CDR3 end is not reached by the read, which stops 3 residues before it; the germline J gene fills it in. V gene TRBV7-2 combines with J gene TRBJ2-5, with D maybe TRBD1 (6 bases). The V gene lost 6 bases and the J gene lost 7 bases, with 18 bases spanning the gap. This CDR3 comprises 14 residues. Per germline, CDR1 SGHTA and CDR2 FQGNSA. CDR3 amino acids: CASRGAGVFPTQYF. The part of the CDR3 DNA that was read is TGTGCCAGCAGGGGGGCGGGTGTTTTTCCGACC.

This clone was detected a few times. Sequencing ends 3 residues short of the CDR3 end; the germline J gene provides the rest. V and J are TRBV19 and TRBJ1-6, with 11 bases that match TRBD1. The trim removed 5 bases at V and 10 bases at J, leaving 4 bases unmatched. This CDR3 has 14 amino acids. Germline V gives CDR1 LNHDA, CDR2 SQIVND (reference sequence). The sequenced part of the CDR3 DNA is TGTGCCAGTAGTTGGACAGGGGGCACCTCACCC. Translated, it gives CASSWTGGTSP. Given in full, the CDR3 is CASSWTGGTSPLHF.